The subject of this entry is one TCR beta chain. This entry is derived from a study of OX40 agonist ivuxolimab in advanced cancers. TCRdb's table, derived via immunoSEQ multiplex PCR, lists solely in-frame clones and lacks some. The data show about 22,000 clones, 70% to 90% seen once. Germline lookup yields CDR1 MNHEY and CDR2 SVGAGI. V dropped 7 bases and J dropped 7 bases, with 19 bases sitting between them. This CDR3 is built from 15 residues. The source is an adult with an advanced solid tumor such as melanoma, head and neck, liver or kidney cancer. This material consisted of CD4+ or CD8+ T cells sorted from blood, taken in a trial of the OX40 agonist ivuxolimab. The gene calls are TRBV6-5 and TRBJ2-2; TRBD2 might be the D (6 bases). CDR3 in amino acids: CASTPYTGGVGELFF. As DNA, the CDR3 is TGTGCCAGCACCCCCTACACCGGGGGAGTCGGGGAGCTGTTTTTT.